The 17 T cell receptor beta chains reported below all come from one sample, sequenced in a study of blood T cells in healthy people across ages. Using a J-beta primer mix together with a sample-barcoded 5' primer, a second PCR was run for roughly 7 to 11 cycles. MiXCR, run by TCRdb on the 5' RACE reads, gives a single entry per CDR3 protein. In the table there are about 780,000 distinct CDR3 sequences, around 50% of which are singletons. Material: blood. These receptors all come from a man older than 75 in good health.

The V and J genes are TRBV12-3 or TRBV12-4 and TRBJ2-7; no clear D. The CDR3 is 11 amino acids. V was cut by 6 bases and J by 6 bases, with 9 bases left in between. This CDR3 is CASSASSEQYF. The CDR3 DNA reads TGTGCCAGCAGCGCGAGCAGCGAGCAGTACTTC.

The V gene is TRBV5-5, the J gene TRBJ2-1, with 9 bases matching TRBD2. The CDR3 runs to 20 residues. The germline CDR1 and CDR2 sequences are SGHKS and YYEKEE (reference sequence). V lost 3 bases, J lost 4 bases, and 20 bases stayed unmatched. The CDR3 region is CASSWGDRVYDSGRYNEQFF. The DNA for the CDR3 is TGTGCCAGCAGCTGGGGAGACAGGGTGTATGATAGCGGGAGATACAATGAGCAGTTCTTC.

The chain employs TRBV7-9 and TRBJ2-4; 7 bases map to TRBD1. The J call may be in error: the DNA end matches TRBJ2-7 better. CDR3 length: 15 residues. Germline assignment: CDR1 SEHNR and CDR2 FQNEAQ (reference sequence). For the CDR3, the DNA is TGTGCCAGCAGCTTGCCTGGACAGGTGACCTACGAGCAGTACTTC. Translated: CASSLPGQVTYEQYF.

CDR3 sequence (DNA): TGTGCCAGCAGTTTACAACCGAGCGGGACCTACGAGCAGTACTTC. As protein: CASSLQPSGTYEQYF. The chain has TRBV27 and TRBJ2-7, with 7 bases aligning to TRBD2. Germline values: CDR1 MNHEY, CDR2 SMNVEV (reference sequence). V shed 2 bases and J 2 bases; nucleotides not matched to a gene: 6. This CDR3 contains 15 residues.

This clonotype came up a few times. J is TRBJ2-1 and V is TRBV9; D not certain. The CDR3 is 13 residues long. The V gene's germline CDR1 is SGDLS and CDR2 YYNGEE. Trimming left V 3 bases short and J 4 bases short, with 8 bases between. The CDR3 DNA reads TGTGCCAGCAGCGATGACCATTACAATGAGCAGTTCTTC. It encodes CASSDDHYNEQFF.

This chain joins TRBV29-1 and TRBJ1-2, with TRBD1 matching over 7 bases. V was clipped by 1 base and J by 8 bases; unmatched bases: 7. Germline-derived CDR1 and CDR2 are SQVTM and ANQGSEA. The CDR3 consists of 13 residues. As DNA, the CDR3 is TGCAGCGTTGAAGCGGGGAGGGGGCGCGGCTACACCTTC. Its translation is CSVEAGRGRGYTF.

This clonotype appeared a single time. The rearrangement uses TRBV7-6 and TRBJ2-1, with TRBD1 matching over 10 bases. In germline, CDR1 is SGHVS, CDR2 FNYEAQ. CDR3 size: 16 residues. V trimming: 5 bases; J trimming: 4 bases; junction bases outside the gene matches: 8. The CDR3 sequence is CASSILGTGVYNEQFF. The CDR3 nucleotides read TGTGCCAGCAGCATTCTAGGGACAGGGGTTTACAATGAGCAGTTCTTC.

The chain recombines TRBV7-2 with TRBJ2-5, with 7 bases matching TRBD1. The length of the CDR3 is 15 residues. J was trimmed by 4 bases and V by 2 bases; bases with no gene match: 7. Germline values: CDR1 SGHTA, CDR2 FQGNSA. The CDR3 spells CASSLPITGVETQYF. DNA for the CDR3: TGTGCCAGCAGCTTACCCATTACAGGGGTAGAGACCCAGTACTTC.

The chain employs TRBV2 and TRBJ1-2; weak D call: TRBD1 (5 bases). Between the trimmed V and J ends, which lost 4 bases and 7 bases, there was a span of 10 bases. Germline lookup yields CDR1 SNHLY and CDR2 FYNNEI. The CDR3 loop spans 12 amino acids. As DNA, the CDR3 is TGTGCCAGCAGTGGAAGGGGCCGTGGCTACACCTTC. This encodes CASSGRGRGYTF.

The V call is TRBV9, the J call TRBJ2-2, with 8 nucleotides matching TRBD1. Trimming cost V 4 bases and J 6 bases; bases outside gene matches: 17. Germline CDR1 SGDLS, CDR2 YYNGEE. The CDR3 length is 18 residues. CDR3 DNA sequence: TGTGCCAGCAGCCCGTACGGTCCTCGACAGGGGCAATCCGGGGAGCTGTTTTTT. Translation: CASSPYGPRQGQSGELFF.

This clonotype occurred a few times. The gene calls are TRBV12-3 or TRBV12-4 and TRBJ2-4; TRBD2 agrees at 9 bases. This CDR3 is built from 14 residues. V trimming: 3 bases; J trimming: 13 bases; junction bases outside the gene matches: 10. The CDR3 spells CASSLREGLNEQYF. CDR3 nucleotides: TGTGCCAGCAGTTTGCGGGAGGGCCTAAATGAGCAGTACTTC.

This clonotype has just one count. In nucleotides, the CDR3 is TGTGCCAGCAGTGAAGTCGGCCAGGGAGGCACTGAAGCTTTCTTT. Amino acid sequence: CASSEVGQGGTEAFF. V and J are TRBV6-1 and TRBJ1-1, with D possibly matching TRBD1 (5 bases). This CDR3 comprises 15 residues. The V end was cut by 1 base, the J end by 4 bases, with 13 bases between. Germline V gives CDR1 MNHNS, CDR2 SASEGT.

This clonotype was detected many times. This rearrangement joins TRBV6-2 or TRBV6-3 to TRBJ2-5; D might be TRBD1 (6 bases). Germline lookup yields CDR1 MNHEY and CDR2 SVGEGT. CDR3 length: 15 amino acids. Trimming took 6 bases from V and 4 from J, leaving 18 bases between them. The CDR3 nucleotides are TGTGCCAGCAGCCTGGACAGACTCGACGGAGAGACCCAGTACTTC. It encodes CASSLDRLDGETQYF.

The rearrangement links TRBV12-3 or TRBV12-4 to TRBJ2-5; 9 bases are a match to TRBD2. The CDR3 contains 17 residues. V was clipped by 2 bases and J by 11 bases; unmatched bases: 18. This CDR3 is CASSLRRRLAGTWGQYF. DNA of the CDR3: TGTGCCAGCAGTTTAAGGCGTCGCCTAGCGGGGACCTGGGGGCAGTACTTC.

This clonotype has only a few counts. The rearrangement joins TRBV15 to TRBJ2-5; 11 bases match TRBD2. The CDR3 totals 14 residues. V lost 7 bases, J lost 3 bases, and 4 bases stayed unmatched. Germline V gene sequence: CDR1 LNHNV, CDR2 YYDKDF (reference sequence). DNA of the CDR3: TGTGCCACCACCCCGGGACTAGCGGAAGAGACCCAGTACTTC. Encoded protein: CATTPGLAEETQYF.

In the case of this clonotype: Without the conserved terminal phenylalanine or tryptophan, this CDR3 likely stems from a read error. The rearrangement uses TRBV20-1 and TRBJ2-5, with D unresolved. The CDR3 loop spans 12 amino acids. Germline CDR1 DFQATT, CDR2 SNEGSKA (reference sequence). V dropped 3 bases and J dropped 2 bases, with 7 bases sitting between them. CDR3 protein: CSASFGQETQYS. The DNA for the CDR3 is TGCAGTGCTAGCTTCGGACAAGAGACCCAGTACTCC.

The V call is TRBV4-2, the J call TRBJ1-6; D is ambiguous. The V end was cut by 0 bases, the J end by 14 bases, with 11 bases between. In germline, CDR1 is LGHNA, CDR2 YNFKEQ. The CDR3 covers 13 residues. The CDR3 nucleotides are TGTGCCAGCAGCCAAGACGGCGATTTCACCCTCCACTTT. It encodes CASSQDGDFTLHF.